Below are 3 T cell receptor beta chains sequenced from a single sample in a study of blood T cell repertoires in COVID-19. Only in-frame clones appear in the TCRdb table, and some are missing; sequencing was by immunoSEQ multiplex PCR. The repertoire includes fewer than 150,000 clones, about 84% of them detected once, and 8% to 10% sits in the top ten. The sequencing input was peripheral blood. The receptors derive from an elderly woman in a cohort sampled during active or convalescent COVID-19.

This clone was seen once. The rearrangement links TRBV10-2 to TRBJ1-2; D gene ambiguous. Trimming shortened V by 4 bases and J by 4 bases, and 4 bases separated the two germline ends. Germline lookup yields CDR1 WSHSY and CDR2 SAAADI. CDR3 length: 11 residues. DNA of the CDR3: TGCGCCAGCAGTGCCAGCTATGGCTACACCTTC. It yields the protein CASSASYGYTF.

The chain employs TRBV18 and TRBJ2-1, with TRBD2 matching 13 bases. Germline V CDR1 and CDR2: KGHSH, LQKENI. Trimming at V came to 3 bases and at J to 8 bases, leaving 4 bases not matched to a gene. The CDR3 has 15 residues. CDR3 residues: CASSPRTSGGDEQFF. The CDR3 nucleotides read TGTGCCAGCTCACCTCGGACTAGCGGGGGCGATGAGCAGTTCTTC.

The count of this clone is one. The V call is TRBV2, the J call TRBJ2-5; D perhaps matches TRBD2 (6 bases). The V and J ends lost 5 bases and 2 bases respectively, with 15 bases between them. CDR1 is SNHLY and CDR2 is FYNNEI in the germline V gene. The CDR3 totals 15 residues. As DNA, the CDR3 is TGTGCCAGCAGTCCGCCGGGACTCGCACAAGAGACCCAGTACTTC. Translating gives CASSPPGLAQETQYF.